The rows below give T cell receptor beta chains drawn from one sample of a study of tumor-infiltrating lymphocytes in primary liver carcinoma. Each CDR3 protein gets one entry after TCRdb re-called the multiplex PCR reads with MiXCR. The sample holds about 200,000 distinct CDR3 sequences; 65% are singletons and the top ten take roughly 6.4%. Sample: peripheral blood. All receptors derive from a woman aged 60 to 75 with primary liver carcinoma and hepatitis B virus infection. The CDR3 runs from the conserved cysteine through the conserved F or W. The D gene is left open where the match is weak. Clone size, where shown, is once, few, many, or a class for clones that have expanded.

V gene	clone size	D gene	J gene	CDR3 protein
TRBV3-1	NA	NA	TRBJ1-6	CASSQDRSGARNSPLHF
TRBV6-5	NA	NA	TRBJ1-3	CASSLTGTSGNTIYF
TRBV11-3	NA	NA	TRBJ2-7	CASSLLIGVQYF
TRBV20-1	NA	NA	TRBJ1-4	CNTREPEQEYEKLFF
TRBV4-2	many	NA	TRBJ1-1	CASSPGGGPGTEAFF
TRBV11-2	few	TRBD2	TRBJ2-1	CASSPQRAGGPGEQFF
TRBV12-3/TRBV12-4	NA	TRBD1	TRBJ2-2	CISSRQGNTGELFF
TRBV5-1	NA	TRBD2	TRBJ2-5	CASSLGAGDWETQHF
TRBV6-5	NA	NA	TRBJ2-5	CASSPVTGSQETQYF
TRBV10-1	NA	NA	TRBJ2-1	CASSESGSTEYIEQFF
TRBV6-6	many	TRBD1	TRBJ1-5	CASSSGGGQPQHF
TRBV30	few	TRBD1	TRBJ2-7	CAWSVKGGLYEQYF
TRBV19	once	TRBD2	TRBJ2-1	CVSRGTSGTYNEQFF
TRBV5-4	many	NA	TRBJ1-2	CASSPHGVGSYGYTF
TRBV10-3	once	TRBD1	TRBJ1-2	CATGQGALQGTGYTF
TRBV7-9	NA	NA	TRBJ1-1	CASSLDGQEAFF
TRBV11-2	many	TRBD1	TRBJ1-1	CASSLFPRTGMNTEAFF
TRBV11-2	NA	TRBD1	TRBJ2-5	CTSSAWDRGEETQYF
TRBV28	NA	NA	TRBJ2-5	CASSQGGGQYF
TRBV29-1	once	NA	TRBJ2-2	CSVEVRPWGELSF
TRBV11-2	NA	NA	TRBJ2-7	CASSFPGIHERYF
TRBV6-5	NA	NA	TRBJ2-7	CTSSVSGNYEQYF
TRBV29-1	many	TRBD2	TRBJ2-3	CSVKRGSTDTQYF
TRBV7-8	few	NA	TRBJ1-1	CASSLRGANTEAFF
TRBV11-2	NA	NA	TRBJ2-6	CASSNGPSGANVLTF
TRBV6-1	many	NA	TRBJ2-1	CASTPGADYNEQFF
TRBV11-1	NA	NA	TRBJ1-2	CASSSGQASYTF
TRBV6-6	many	TRBD2	TRBJ2-7	CASARAGGPYEQYF
TRBV6-6	NA	NA	TRBJ2-2	CASGRTKGLTGELLF
TRBV12-3/TRBV12-4	few	NA	TRBJ2-7	CASSFGTAQEQYF
TRBV6-6	many	TRBD2	TRBJ2-3	CASSLGLSDTQYF
TRBV11-2	once	NA	TRBJ1-6	CASSLDWIGESSLHF
TRBV10-3	NA	NA	TRBJ1-6	CTISERIPYNSPLHF
TRBV13	NA	NA	TRBJ2-1	CASSVGRGLNEQFF
TRBV11-2	NA	NA	TRBJ1-1	CTSSPRDTLMNTKAFF
TRBV12-3/TRBV12-4	NA	TRBD2	TRBJ2-3	CAGSSPRGGWSTDTQYF
TRBV20-1	NA	TRBD1	TRBJ1-2	CSARGTGENYGYTF
TRBV29-1	once	NA	TRBJ2-7	CSVVTGFGQYF
TRBV5-1	few	TRBD1	TRBJ2-2	CASSNSTGGHGELFF
TRBV7-2	NA	NA	TRBJ2-1	CASSFLGEYNEQFF
TRBV6-4	NA	TRBD2	TRBJ2-3	CASSGAAGESTDTQYF
TRBV30	NA	TRBD2	TRBJ2-7	CAWSSPAGGSRQYF
TRBV11-2	NA	TRBD1	TRBJ2-2	CASSLQGASIGELLF
TRBV5-1	many	TRBD1	TRBJ2-1	CASSGDRHNEQFF
TRBV9	NA	NA	TRBJ1-5	CASSVRLNQPQHF